This T cell receptor beta chain was identified during a study of blood T cell repertoires in COVID-19. Study details: Whether acute or convalescent, the COVID-19 samples came from the United States, Italy and Spain.

The CDR3 is 16 residues long. Germline V CDR1 and CDR2: SGDLS, YYNGEE. V lost 0 bases, J lost 5 bases, and 15 bases lay in between. As originally analysed: Amplified reference gene primers provided the basis for estimating nucleated cell counts. Data came from immunoSEQ multiplex PCR; TCRdb stores just in-frame clones and leaves some out. The V and J calls and clone size are taken from that table; D and trimming were inferred from the DNA. The sample lists about 39,000 clones; 75% to 90% were seen once. V gene TRBV9 combines with J gene TRBJ2-1, with a tentative D call TRBD2 (6 bases). This TCR was sampled from a man between 50 and 59 years old with active or convalescent COVID-19. Sequences were obtained from peripheral blood. The CDR3 sequence is CASSVAIGAGHNEQFF. As DNA, the CDR3 is TGTGCCAGCAGCGTAGCAATAGGGGCGGGGCACAATGAGCAGTTCTTC.